This T cell receptor (beta chain) emerged from a study of cytomegalovirus exposure and HLA in healthy donors. On the study more broadly: From HLA-typed donors, an early data release held tens of millions of unique TCRs. Whole-study findings and limits: A few chains tied to CMV proved CMV antigen-specific in vitro.

Germline CDR1 reads SGHRS; CDR2 reads YFSETQ. This CDR3 comprises 15 residues. V lost 4 bases to trimming and J lost 2 bases; unmatched junction nucleotides: 4. Turning to this clone: Its antigen is undetermined.

The study ran its PCR with 60 Vbeta and 13 Jbeta primers. Here immunoSEQ multiplex PCR was the method, and the copy in TCRdb shows in-frame clones only, minus some. Of over 100,000 clones listed, about 73% were seen once; the top ten hold roughly 2%. The chain joins TRBV5-1 to TRBJ1-4, with 8 bases fitting TRBD1. Sequenced sample: PBMCs. This receptor was identified in a woman aged 40 to 50 in good health and CMV-seropositive. In nucleotides, the CDR3 is TGCGCCAGCAGCCAGACAGGGGACACTAATGAAAAACTGTTTTTT. This gives the protein CASSQTGDTNEKLFF.